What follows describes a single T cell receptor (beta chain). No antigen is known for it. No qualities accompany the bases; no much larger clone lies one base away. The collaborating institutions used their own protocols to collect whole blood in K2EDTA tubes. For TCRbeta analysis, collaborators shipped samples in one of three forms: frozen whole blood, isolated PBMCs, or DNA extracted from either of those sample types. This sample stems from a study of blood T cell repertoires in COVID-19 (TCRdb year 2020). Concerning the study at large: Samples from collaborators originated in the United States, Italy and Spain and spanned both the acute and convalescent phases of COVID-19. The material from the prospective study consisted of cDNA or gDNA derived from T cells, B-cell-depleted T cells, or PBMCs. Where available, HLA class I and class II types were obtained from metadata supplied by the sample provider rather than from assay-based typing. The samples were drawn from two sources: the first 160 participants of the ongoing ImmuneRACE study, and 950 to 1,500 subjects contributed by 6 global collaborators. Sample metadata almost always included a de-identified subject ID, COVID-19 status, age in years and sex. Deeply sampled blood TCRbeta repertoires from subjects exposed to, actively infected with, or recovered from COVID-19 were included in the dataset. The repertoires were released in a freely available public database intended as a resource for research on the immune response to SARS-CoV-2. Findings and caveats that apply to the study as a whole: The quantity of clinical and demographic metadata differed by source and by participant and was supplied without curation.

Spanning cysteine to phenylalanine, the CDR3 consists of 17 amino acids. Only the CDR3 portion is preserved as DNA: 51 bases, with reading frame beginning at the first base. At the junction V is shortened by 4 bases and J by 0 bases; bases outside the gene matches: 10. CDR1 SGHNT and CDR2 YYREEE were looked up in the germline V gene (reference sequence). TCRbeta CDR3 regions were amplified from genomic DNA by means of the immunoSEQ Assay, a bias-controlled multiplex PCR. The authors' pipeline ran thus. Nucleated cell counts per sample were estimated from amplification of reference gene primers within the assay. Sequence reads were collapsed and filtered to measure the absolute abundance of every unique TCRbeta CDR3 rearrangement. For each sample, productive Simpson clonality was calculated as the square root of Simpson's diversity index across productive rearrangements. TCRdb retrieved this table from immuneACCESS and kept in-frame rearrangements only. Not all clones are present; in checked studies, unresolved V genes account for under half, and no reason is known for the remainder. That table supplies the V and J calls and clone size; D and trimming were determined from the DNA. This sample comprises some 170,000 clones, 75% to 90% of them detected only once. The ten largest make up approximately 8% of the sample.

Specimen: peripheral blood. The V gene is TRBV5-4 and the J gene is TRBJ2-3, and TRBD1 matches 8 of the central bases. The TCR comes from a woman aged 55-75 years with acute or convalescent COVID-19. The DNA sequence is TGTGCCAGCAGCCCCGGACAGGGACCTCGGAGCACAGATACGCAGTATTTT. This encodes CASSPGQGPRSTDTQYF.